Listed below are T cell receptor beta chains from one sample, sequenced in a study of CD8 T cells in Susac syndrome. TCRdb re-analysed the immunoSEQ multiplex PCR reads in MiXCR, keeping a single row per CDR3 protein. Counted here are some 180,000 distinct CDR3 sequences, approximately 95% occurring once; the ten biggest clones make up around 0.096%. The sequenced sample was CD4+ T cells from PBMCs. Receptor source: a human donor in good health. Each CDR3 is given with its conserved first and last residue. D genes are given only for firm matches. Clone size is not always given. Where it is, it says once, few, many or a class for expanded clones.

j_call clone_size v_call d_call cdr3_aa cdr3_nt
TRBJ1-2 - TRBV20-1 TRBD1 CSAHDLQGALGYGYTF TGCAGTGCTCACGACCTCCAGGGGGCTCTGGGCTATGGCTACACCTTC
TRBJ2-1 - TRBV5-1 TRBD2 CASSGGLGGPNEQFF TGCGCCAGCAGCGGGGGACTAGGGGGTCCCAATGAGCAGTTCTTC
TRBJ1-1 - TRBV29-1 - CSVAWAAGGFF TGCAGCGTCGCCTGGGCGGCAGGCGGTTTCTTT
TRBJ2-5 - TRBV20-1 - CSAYQGGRETQYF TGCAGTGCTTACCAGGGGGGACGAGAGACCCAGTACTTC
TRBJ1-3 - TRBV5-1 - CASSPLTVVSGNTIYF TGCGCCAGCAGCCCGCTGACGGTCGTCTCTGGAAACACCATATATTTT
TRBJ2-1 - TRBV4-3 - CASSRWVYNEQFF TGCGCCAGCAGCCGGTGGGTCTACAATGAGCAGTTCTTC
TRBJ1-2 - TRBV12-3/TRBV12-4 - CASSPAPGYGYTF TGTGCCAGCAGCCCAGCCCCTGGCTATGGCTACACCTTC
TRBJ2-5 once TRBV5-1 TRBD2 CASSRQGRGALETQYF TGCGCCAGCAGCCGTCAGGGGCGGGGGGCATTGGAGACCCAGTACTTC
TRBJ2-7 - TRBV7-2 - CASSLGGPYYEQYF TGTGCCAGCAGCTTAGGTGGACCTTACTACGAGCAGTACTTC
TRBJ1-1 - TRBV3-1 - CASSQDITGGTEAFF TGTGCCAGCAGCCAAGATATTACCGGGGGCACTGAAGCTTTCTTT
TRBJ2-1 - TRBV19 - CASSVRGDNEQFF TGTGCCAGTAGCGTGAGAGGGGACAATGAGCAGTTCTTC
TRBJ2-5 - TRBV5-4 TRBD1 CASSTTGGEQTQYF TGTGCCAGCAGCACAACAGGGGGAGAACAGACCCAGTACTTC
TRBJ2-1 - TRBV5-6 TRBD1 CASSSPNAAGGDYNEQFF TGTGCCAGCAGCTCTCCAAACGCCGCAGGGGGCGACTACAATGAGCAGTTCTTC
TRBJ2-7 - TRBV2 TRBD1 CASSPPQWDSNSSYEQYF TGTGCCAGCAGCCCCCCTCAGTGGGACAGCAATAGCTCCTACGAGCAGTACTTC
TRBJ1-1 - TRBV29-1 - CSSPWPEGGEAFF TGCAGCTCGCCTTGGCCAGAAGGGGGTGAAGCTTTCTTT
TRBJ1-6 - TRBV25-1 - CASSEFLGANSPLHF TGTGCCAGCAGTGAATTTCTGGGGGCCAATTCACCCCTCCACTTT